The count of the clone carrying this T cell receptor beta chain is one. The data derive from a study of blood T cell repertoires in COVID-19. At the level of the study: From the United States, Italy and Spain came samples of acute and convalescent COVID-19. T cells, B-cell-depleted T cells, or PBMCs provided the cDNA or gDNA that served as material.

Profiling relied on immunoSEQ multiplex PCR, and the TCRdb table lists in-frame clones only, not all of them. The sample holds 150,000 to 160,000 clones; about 90% are singletons and the top ten take about 0.57%. Germline V CDR1 and CDR2: LGHDT, YNNKEL (reference sequence). With 4 bases removed from V and 3 bases from J, the gap between germline ends came to 6 bases. The CDR3 runs to 13 residues. The source of this sequence is a man aged 45-60 years with acute or convalescent COVID-19. This chain links TRBV3-1 (or the pseudogene TRBV3-2) with TRBJ2-2, with D uncertain. The specimen sequenced was peripheral blood. The CDR3 loop is CASSPPYTGELFF. The DNA of the CDR3 is TGTGCCAGCAGCCCCCCTTACACCGGGGAGCTGTTTTTT.